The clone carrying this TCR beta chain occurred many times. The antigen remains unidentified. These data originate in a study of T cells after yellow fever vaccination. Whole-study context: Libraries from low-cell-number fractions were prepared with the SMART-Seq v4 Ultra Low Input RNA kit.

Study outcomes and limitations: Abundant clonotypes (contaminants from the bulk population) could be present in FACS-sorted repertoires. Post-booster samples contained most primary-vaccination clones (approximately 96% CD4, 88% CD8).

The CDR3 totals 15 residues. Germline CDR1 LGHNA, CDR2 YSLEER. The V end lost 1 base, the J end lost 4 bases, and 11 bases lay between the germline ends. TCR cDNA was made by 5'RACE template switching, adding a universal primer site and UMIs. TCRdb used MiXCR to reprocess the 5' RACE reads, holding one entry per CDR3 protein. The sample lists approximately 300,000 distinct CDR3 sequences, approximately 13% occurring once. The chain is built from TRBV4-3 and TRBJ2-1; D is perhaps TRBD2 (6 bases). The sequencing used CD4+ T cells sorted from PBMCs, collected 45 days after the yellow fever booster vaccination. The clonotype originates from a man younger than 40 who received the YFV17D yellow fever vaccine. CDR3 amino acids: CASSQGGGEYNEQFF. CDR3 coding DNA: TGCGCCAGCAGCCAAGGGGGCGGGGAATACAATGAGCAGTTCTTC.